This entry is about one T cell receptor beta chain. What antigen it recognizes has not been identified. Base-call qualities are not available, and no considerably larger clone is one nucleotide away. The data were taken from a study of technical replicates of blood from a few donors (dated by TCRdb to 2016 to 2017). Trimming leaves V shorter by 1 base and J shorter by 4 bases, with the junction holding 3 bases beyond the gene matches. Sequences MNHEY (CDR1) and SVGAGI (CDR2) are obtained from the germline V gene. Including the terminal cysteine and phenylalanine, the CDR3 comprises 14 residues. Only CDR3 DNA remains: 42 bases, in frame from the first base. Receptor libraries were prepared by the immunoSEQ multiplex PCR assay. In TCRdb, the immuneACCESS table is reduced to in-frame sequences with V and J assigned. These tables do not hold every clone; where another copy was compared, an unresolved V gene accounts for under half, and the others remain unexplained. The sample table contains about 48,000 clones; only one count was recorded for roughly 92% of them. The ten most abundant clones make up roughly 3.9% of the sample.

The chain is encoded by TRBV6-5 joined to TRBJ2-7, and 8 junction bases match TRBD2. The TCR sequence derives from a human donor in good health. Some clones in this sample may be carry-over from other donors' samples. Sequenced input: PBMCs. The CDR3 region has the sequence CASSYLSGSYEQYF. The DNA is as follows: TGTGCCAGCAGTTACTTGAGCGGGAGTTACGAGCAGTACTTC.